Presented here are 25 T cell receptor beta chains from one specimen sequenced in a study of read filtering for tumor transcriptome and immune sequencing. This library used 300 to 450 ng RNA and molecular barcoded adaptors spanning alpha/delta and beta/gamma chains. TCRdb processed the reads anew with MiXCR; each CDR3 protein has one entry. The sample lists about 24,000 distinct CDR3 sequences; less than 25% were seen once. The source material was a population of CD138-negative cells sorted from bone marrow. The receptors originated from a donor at least 40 years old with multiple myeloma.

Relative to its sample, this clonotype is medium-sized (0.01 to 0.1%). The CDR3 DNA reads as TGTGCCAGCAGTACACCGGGACAGGGTTACAATGAGCAGTTCTTC. It codes for CASSTPGQGYNEQFF. This chain uses TRBV25-1 with TRBJ2-1; 9 nucleotides line up with TRBD1. Germline lookup yields CDR1 MGHDK and CDR2 SYGVNS. The CDR3 contains 15 residues. The ends lost 5 bases at V and 4 bases at J; junction bases unmatched: 6.

This clonotype is medium-sized within its sample. This chain links TRBV27 with TRBJ2-6; perhaps TRBD1 as D (6 bases). V was pared by 5 bases and J by 2 bases, with 22 bases between. In germline, CDR1 is MNHEY, CDR2 SMNVEV (reference sequence). The CDR3 length is 19 residues. CDR3 sequence reads: CASSHPDRSGIAGANVLTF. The CDR3 DNA sequence: TGTGCCAGCAGTCACCCCGACAGGTCTGGTATCGCTGGGGCCAACGTCCTGACTTTC.

This clonotype showed up many times. CDR3 protein: CASSFQSLRTDTQYF. DNA of the CDR3: TGCGCCAGCAGCTTCCAGAGTTTAAGGACAGATACGCAGTATTTT. J is TRBJ2-3 and V is TRBV5-1; D call uncertain. The CDR3 extends over 15 amino acids. CDR1 is SGHRS, CDR2 YFSETQ, per germline. V was shortened by 2 bases and J by 3 bases, with 13 bases between the two germline ends.

This clonotype was counted at least ten times. The V call is TRBV6-5, the J call TRBJ2-1, with 9 bases identical to TRBD1. Germline assignment: CDR1 MNHEY and CDR2 SVGAGI. There are 14 residues in the CDR3. Losses at the gene ends were 5 bases for V and 6 bases for J; bases not matched to a gene: 5. The CDR3 sequence is CASSPTGGRNEQFF. Here the CDR3 DNA reads TGTGCCAGCAGTCCCACAGGGGGCCGCAATGAGCAGTTCTTC.

At least ten counts were recorded for this clonotype. The chain has TRBV5-1 and TRBJ2-3, with D uncertain. V lost 0 bases and J lost 2, with 7 bases in between. The CDR3 extends over 14 amino acids. Per germline, CDR1 SGHRS and CDR2 YFSETQ. CDR3 sequence (DNA): TGCGCCAGCAGCTTGGAAGTCATCACAGATACGCAGTATTTT. Protein: CASSLEVITDTQYF.

The chain employs TRBV11-2 and TRBJ1-1; the D is unclear. CDR1 and CDR2 from the germline V gene are SGHAT and FQNNGV. V lost 1 base and J 5 bases, leaving 8 bases between the germline ends. The CDR3 runs 13 residues. CDR3 sequence: CASSLGPGTEAFF. DNA for the CDR3: TGTGCCAGCAGCTTAGGGCCTGGGACTGAAGCTTTCTTT.

This clonotype is judged medium-sized. The V and J genes are TRBV7-9 and TRBJ2-1; no definite D call. Per the germline V gene, CDR1 is SEHNR and CDR2 is FQNEAQ (reference sequence). The V and J ends lost 3 bases and 6 bases respectively, with 6 bases between them. This CDR3 region has 12 residues. The CDR3 nucleotides are TGTGCCAGCAGCTTGTTGCTCAATGAGCAGTTCTTC. Translation: CASSLLLNEQFF.

At least ten counts were recorded for this clonotype. The rearrangement uses TRBV7-8 and TRBJ2-3, with 9 bases fitting TRBD2. The trim removed 1 base at V and 3 bases at J, leaving 5 bases unmatched. The CDR3 covers 16 residues. Germline V gene lookup returns CDR1 SGHVS and CDR2 FQNEAQ. Here the CDR3 reads CASSLDQRGETDTQYF. In DNA form, the CDR3 reads TGTGCCAGCAGCTTAGACCAGCGGGGGGAAACAGATACGCAGTATTTT.

This clonotype was found once. The chain joins TRBV7-2 to TRBJ2-3; TRBD2 might be the D (6 bases). V lost 5 bases to trimming and J lost 2 bases, with 23 bases between them. Germline lookup yields CDR1 SGHTA and CDR2 FQGNSA. This CDR3 is built from 18 residues. The CDR3 loop is CASSRKGGTALNTDTQYF. For the CDR3, the DNA is TGTGCCAGCAGCCGGAAAGGCGGGACCGCCCTTAACACAGATACGCAGTATTTT.

This clonotype appeared a few times. V is TRBV4-2 and J is TRBJ1-6; D remains ambiguous. V shed 1 base and J shed 3 bases, with 10 bases lying between them. Germline lookup yields CDR1 LGHNA and CDR2 YNFKEQ. The CDR3 consists of 16 residues. CDR3 protein: CASSQGLDNYNSPLHF. The CDR3 nucleotides are TGTGCCAGCAGCCAAGGCCTAGACAACTATAATTCACCCCTCCACTTT.

This clonotype was seen ten or more times. The rearrangement joins TRBV6-1 to TRBJ2-3, with D perhaps matching TRBD2 (6 bases). The V gene lost 1 base and the J gene lost 4 bases, with 15 bases spanning the gap. The CDR3 is made up of 16 amino acids. The germline gives CDR1 MNHNS, CDR2 SASEGT. CDR3 sequence (DNA): TGTGCCAGCAGTGAAGAGGGTGGGCCTAGCGCAGATACGCAGTATTTT. This translates into CASSEEGGPSADTQYF.

This clonotype is medium-sized (0.01 to 0.1%) by share. For the CDR3, the DNA is TGTGCCAGCAGCTTAGGTGGGGTTTCGGATGAGCAGTTCTTC. Translated: CASSLGGVSDEQFF. The chain links TRBV7-9 to TRBJ2-1; D remains ambiguous. The ends were cut back, 1 base at V and 8 bases at J, with 12 bases in the middle. The CDR3 has 14 residues. Germline CDR1 SEHNR, CDR2 FQNEAQ (reference sequence).

This clonotype turned up a few times. This chain joins TRBV6-1 and TRBJ1-5; tentatively, D is TRBD1 (5 bases). The CDR3 consists of 15 residues. Germline assignment: CDR1 MNHNS and CDR2 SASEGT. V was shortened by 8 bases and J by 7 bases, with 21 bases between the two germline ends. CDR3 region: CASRGGVGFEQPQHF. The DNA of the CDR3 is TGTGCCAGCCGTGGGGGAGTGGGATTTGAGCAGCCCCAGCATTTT.

V gene TRBV28 combines with J gene TRBJ1-5; 9 nucleotides align to TRBD1. CDR3 size: 14 residues. From germline, CDR1 is MDHEN and CDR2 SYDVKM. V shed 2 bases, J shed 7 bases, and the junction held 3 bases outside the gene matches. The CDR3 region has the DNA TGTGCCAGCAGTTTAGGACAGGGGCGCCAGCCCCAGCATTTT. It translates to CASSLGQGRQPQHF.

In regard to this clonotype: This may be a read error: a much more frequent sequence differs by one nucleotide. The chain combines TRBV19 with TRBJ2-3; either TRBD1 or TRBD2 may fit D (5 bases each). In germline, CDR1 is LNHDA, CDR2 SQIVND (reference sequence). This CDR3 has 14 amino acids. The CDR3 DNA reads as TGTGCCAGTAGTATAGCGGGGCCCACAGATACGCGGTATTTT. Protein sequence: CASSIAGPTDTRYF.

This clonotype showed up many times. This chain connects TRBV6-5 to TRBJ2-1; TRBD1 matches 8 bases. V gave up 4 bases and J gave up 5 bases; unmatched junction bases: 4. This CDR3 contains 14 residues. Germline values: CDR1 MNHEY, CDR2 SVGAGI. CDR3 loop: CASSSDRGNNEQFF. CDR3 nucleotide sequence: TGTGCCAGCAGTTCTGACAGGGGAAACAATGAGCAGTTCTTC.

This clonotype came up many times. The chain uses TRBV13 and TRBJ1-1, with 9 bases identical to TRBD1. Looked up from germline, CDR1 is PRHDT and CDR2 is FYEKMQ (reference sequence). The CDR3 has 15 residues. V dropped 5 bases and J dropped 2; count of bases not matched to a gene: 6. CDR3 nucleotide sequence: TGTGCCAGCAGCCCGGCGGGACAGGGAAACACTGAAGCTTTCTTT. Translating gives CASSPAGQGNTEAFF.

Of note for this clonotype: A much larger clone sits a single nucleotide away, making a read error possible. V usage is TRBV4-2 and J usage is TRBJ2-7, with 8 bases matching TRBD1. This CDR3 spans 14 amino acids. CDR1 LGHNA and CDR2 YNFKEQ come from the germline V gene. In DNA, the CDR3 is TGTGCCAGCAGCCAATACGGGACAGGCTACGAGCGGTACTTC. This gives the protein CASSQYGTGYERYF.

This clonotype was observed at least ten times. The chain uses TRBV6-1 and TRBJ1-2; D not resolved. This CDR3 has 14 residues. V was pared by 6 bases and J by 0 bases, with 11 bases between. From germline, CDR1 is MNHNS and CDR2 SASEGT. DNA of the CDR3: TGTGCCAGCAGCTATAAAGCTCCTAACTATGGCTACACCTTC. It specifies CASSYKAPNYGYTF.

This clonotype was recorded many times. The V call is TRBV6-5, the J call TRBJ1-6; TRBD1 agrees at 9 bases. Trimming removed 5 bases from V and 7 bases from J; junction bases left unmatched: 6. The germline V gene encodes CDR1 MNHEY and CDR2 SVGAGI. This CDR3 has 15 amino acids. CDR3 bases: TGTGCCAGCAGTCAGACTGGGACAGGGAATTCACCCCTCCACTTT. The encoded protein is CASSQTGTGNSPLHF.

In this sample, this clonotype turned up many times. The chain links TRBV11-2 to TRBJ2-1; 8 positions match TRBD2. The CDR3 spans 15 residues. The trim removed 1 base at V and 9 bases at J, leaving 8 bases unmatched. Per germline, CDR1 SGHAT and CDR2 FQNNGV. The CDR3 coding sequence is TGTGCCAGCAGCTTAGTCGGGGGGGGAAGCGGTGAGCAGTTCTTC. Amino acid sequence: CASSLVGGGSGEQFF.

Many counts were recorded for this clonotype. The chain carries TRBV12-3 or TRBV12-4 and TRBJ2-7; the D is unclear. Trimming took off 4 bases at V and 2 bases at J, with 9 bases between the two ends. The CDR3 spans 13 residues. Here the CDR3 reads CASSSTSTYEQYF. Written as DNA, the CDR3 is TGTGCCAGCAGTTCCACCTCAACCTACGAGCAGTACTTC.

This clonotype was seen only a few times. The chain couples TRBV29-1 to TRBJ2-1; TRBD2 matches 8 bases. This CDR3 is built from 13 residues. The V segment lost 7 bases and the J segment 2 bases; nucleotides outside the gene matches: 4. Germline V lookup: CDR1 SQVTM, CDR2 ANQGSEA. The CDR3 DNA reads TGCAGCGGAACTAGCGGACCCTACAATGAGCAGTTCTTC. This codes for CSGTSGPYNEQFF.

Concerning this clonotype: A much larger clone differs by one base, so this may be a read error. The rearrangement links TRBV20-1 to TRBJ1-1, with 8 nucleotides matching TRBD1. The V gene's germline CDR1 is DFQATT and CDR2 SNEGSKA (reference sequence). The CDR3 loop spans 13 amino acids. With 5 bases clipped from V and 3 bases from J, the junction kept 5 bases outside the gene matches. The CDR3 DNA reads as TGCAGTGCTGGACCGGACAGGGACACTGAAGCTTTCTTT. Its protein is CSAGPDRDTEAFF.

The sample holds a few counts of this clonotype. The J gene is TRBJ1-3, the V gene TRBV7-9, with 8 bases fitting TRBD1. The CDR3 is made up of 16 amino acids. Germline-derived CDR1 and CDR2 are SEHNR and FQNEAQ (reference sequence). The trim removed 4 bases at V and 3 bases at J, leaving 8 bases unmatched. CDR3 sequence: CASSSALGQGGNTIYF. The CDR3 nucleotides are TGTGCCAGCAGCTCAGCCCTAGGACAGGGTGGAAACACCATATATTTT.